These 18 T cell receptor beta chains originate from one sample sequenced in a study of cytomegalovirus exposure and HLA in healthy donors. The method was immunoSEQ multiplex PCR; TCRdb's version includes in-frame clones alone and lacks a portion of them. This sample yields roughly 140,000 clones, of which approximately 91% are seen a single time; about 0.75% belongs to the top ten. Sample: PBMCs. The receptors come from a man aged 18 to 30 in good health and CMV-seronegative.

The chain recombines TRBV7-6 with TRBJ2-1, with TRBD2 matching 10 bases. The V gene's germline CDR1 is SGHVS and CDR2 FNYEAQ. This CDR3 is built from 17 residues. The V and J ends lost 0 bases and 4 bases, in that order; junction bases with no gene match: 6. The CDR3 region has the DNA TGTGCCAGCAGCTTAGCGCAGGGTAGCGGGGGGTACAATGAGCAGTTCTTC. This sequence encodes CASSLAQGSGGYNEQFF.

The sample holds one count of this clone. The V call is TRBV28, the J call TRBJ1-2, with 7 nucleotides matching TRBD1. The germline V gene has CDR1 MDHEN and CDR2 SYDVKM. The CDR3 runs to 14 residues. Unmatched junction bases numbered 7, after V lost 6 bases and J lost 3 bases. CDR3 in DNA: TGTGCCAGCAGGGCCGGGACAGAATACTATGGCTACACCTTC. This translates into CASRAGTEYYGYTF.

The chain is built from TRBV5-4 and TRBJ1-2; TRBD1 agrees at 8 bases. Germline CDR1 is SGHNT and CDR2 is YYREEE (reference sequence). CDR3 size: 16 residues. V lost 0 bases, J lost 8 bases, and 12 bases stayed unmatched. The CDR3, as DNA: TGTGCCAGCAGCTTGGCCCCCGGGGACAGGAGCAACGGCTACACCTTC. This gives the protein CASSLAPGDRSNGYTF.

The rearrangement uses TRBV5-1 and TRBJ2-3; no reliable D call. Germline V gene lookup returns CDR1 SGHRS and CDR2 YFSETQ. The germline V and J ends were trimmed by 0 bases and 0 bases, with 8 bases remaining between them. This CDR3 has 15 amino acids. This chain's CDR3 is CASSLAFGSTDTQYF. The CDR3 DNA reads TGCGCCAGCAGCTTGGCCTTCGGGAGCACAGATACGCAGTATTTT.

The table lists this clone with a count of one. V gene TRBV7-2 combines with J gene TRBJ1-2; 9 nucleotides line up with TRBD1. V gave up 1 base and J gave up 8 bases; unmatched junction bases: 8. Germline-derived CDR1 and CDR2 are SGHTA and FQGNSA. The CDR3 length is 15 residues. CDR3 loop: CASSLDGTGSRGYTF. For the CDR3, the DNA is TGTGCCAGCAGCTTAGATGGGACAGGGAGTCGGGGCTACACCTTC.

V usage is TRBV7-6 and J usage is TRBJ2-3; TRBD2 matches at 12 bases. Germline V gene lookup returns CDR1 SGHVS and CDR2 FNYEAQ. CDR3 length equals 18 residues. V dropped 5 bases and J dropped 3; count of bases not matched to a gene: 12. CDR3 in DNA: TGTGCCAGCAGCCTCGGGCTAGCGGGGGGGAGTGATACAGATACGCAGTATTTT. Translating gives CASSLGLAGGSDTDTQYF.

The V gene is TRBV15, the J gene TRBJ2-3; 8 bases match TRBD2. The CDR3 has 16 amino acids. Germline CDR1 is LNHNV and CDR2 is YYDKDF (reference sequence). The V and J ends lost 0 bases and 3 bases, in that order; junction bases with no gene match: 5. CDR3 nucleotides: TGTGCCACCAGCAGAGAGCCGGGCGGGGGGACAGATACGCAGTATTTT. Amino acids: CATSREPGGGTDTQYF.

The CDR3 DNA sequence: TGTGCCTGGAGACCAGGGAAGCCTGGAAACACCATATATTTT. It specifies CAWRPGKPGNTIYF. The chain couples TRBV30 to TRBJ1-3, with a possible D match to TRBD1 (5 bases). The CDR3 loop spans 14 amino acids. The V end was cut by 3 bases, the J end by 2 bases, with 11 bases between. CDR1 is GTSNPN, CDR2 SVGIG, per germline (reference sequence).

V and J are TRBV11-2 and TRBJ1-4; D uncertain. In germline, CDR1 is SGHAT, CDR2 FQNNGV. The CDR3 loop spans 14 amino acids. Trimming left V 2 bases short and J 8 bases short, with 12 bases between. CDR3 protein: CASSLSGLGEKLFF. CDR3 bases: TGTGCCAGCAGCTTATCAGGTCTGGGCGAAAAACTGTTTTTT. Complete variable domain (other parts from reference TRBV11-2 and TRBJ1-4): EAGVAQSPRYKIIEKRQSVAFWCNPISGHATLYWYQQILGQGPKLLIQFQNNGVVDDSQLPKDRFSAERLKGVDSTLKIQPAKLEDSAVYLCASSLSGLGEKLFFGSGTQLSVL.

The V call is TRBV7-6, the J call TRBJ2-5, with D perhaps TRBD2 (7 bases). The V end was cut by 5 bases, the J end by 1 base, with 17 bases between. CDR1 SGHVS and CDR2 FNYEAQ come from the germline V gene. The CDR3 loop spans 16 amino acids. The CDR3 region has the DNA TGTGCCAGCAGCGGACAGACTAGCCCCGGCCAAGAGACCCAGTACTTC. The encoded protein is CASSGQTSPGQETQYF.

The gene calls are TRBV7-9 and TRBJ1-1; D ambiguous. V was pared by 5 bases and J by 1 base, with 11 bases between. CDR1 is SEHNR, CDR2 FQNEAQ, per germline (reference sequence). The CDR3 runs 14 residues. CDR3 protein: CASSHEQWNTEAFF. CDR3 nucleotides: TGTGCCAGCAGCCACGAACAGTGGAACACTGAAGCTTTCTTT. Full variable domain (outside the CDR3, taken from reference TRBV7-9 and TRBJ1-1): DTGVSQNPRHKITKRGQNVTFRCDPISEHNRLYWYRQTLGQGPEFLTYFQNEAQLEKSRLLSDRFSAERPKGSFSTLEIQRTEQGDSAMYLCASSHEQWNTEAFFGQGTRLTVV.

This clone occurred once. V gene TRBV5-1 combines with J gene TRBJ2-1; the D gene is possibly TRBD1 (5 bases). Trimming stripped 4 bases from V and 9 bases from J, with 17 bases between. CDR1 and CDR2 (germline): SGHRS, YFSETQ. The CDR3 consists of 14 residues. CDR3 sequence (DNA): TGCGCCAGCAGCCATGCCCAGGGATATAGTGAGCAGTTCTTC. This encodes CASSHAQGYSEQFF.

The V call is TRBV6-1, the J call TRBJ2-7; the D gene is possibly TRBD2 (6 bases). The CDR3 extends over 14 amino acids. Germline V gene sequence: CDR1 MNHNS, CDR2 SASEGT. V lost 5 bases and J lost 2, with 13 bases in between. In DNA form, the CDR3 reads TGTGCCAGCAGTTTACGGGGGTCAGCCTACGAGCAGTACTTC. This sequence encodes CASSLRGSAYEQYF.

This chain joins TRBV6-1 and TRBJ2-7; 8 bases are shared with TRBD1. J was trimmed by 3 bases and V by 3 bases; bases with no gene match: 7. The CDR3 has 15 amino acids. Germline V lookup: CDR1 MNHNS, CDR2 SASEGT. As DNA, the CDR3 is TGTGCCAGCAGTGATCCGGGACAGGTCGACTACGAGCAGTACTTC. Its protein product is CASSDPGQVDYEQYF.

J is TRBJ2-3 and V is TRBV7-2; 9 bases line up with TRBD2. Germline loops: CDR1 SGHTA, CDR2 FQGNSA. After removal of 6 bases from V and 6 bases from J, the junction contained 7 bases not matched to a gene. CDR3 length: 14 residues. The CDR3 DNA reads TGTGCCAGCAGTATTAGCGGGAGACGGGATACGCAGTATTTT. It is translated as CASSISGRRDTQYF.

This chain connects TRBV18 to TRBJ2-2; 11 bases align to TRBD2. This CDR3 is built from 15 residues. Germline CDR1 and CDR2: KGHSH and LQKENI. V shed 8 bases, J shed 1 base, and the junction held 3 bases outside the gene matches. CDR3 region: CASPTSGGNTGELFF. DNA for the CDR3: TGTGCCAGCCCTACTAGCGGGGGGAACACCGGGGAGCTGTTTTTT.

V gene TRBV4-2 combines with J gene TRBJ1-6; 7 bases map to TRBD1. Trimming at V came to 3 bases and at J to 4 bases, leaving 9 bases not matched to a gene. CDR1 is LGHNA and CDR2 is YNFKEQ in the germline V gene. This CDR3 region has 17 residues. CDR3 sequence reads: CASSHNTGVDYNSPLHF. The CDR3 DNA reads TGTGCCAGCAGCCATAATACAGGGGTCGATTATAATTCACCCCTCCACTTT.

This chain connects TRBV9 to TRBJ2-3, with D possibly matching TRBD2 (6 bases). Germline-derived CDR1 and CDR2 are SGDLS and YYNGEE. Trimming took off 0 bases at V and 4 bases at J, with 15 bases between the two ends. This CDR3 comprises 16 residues. CDR3 DNA: TGTGCCAGCAGCGTAGATATTGGGACGGGGGCAGATACGCAGTATTTT. Translated: CASSVDIGTGADTQYF. The full variable domain, with the rest looked up from reference TRBV9 and TRBJ2-3, is DSGVTQTPKHLITATGQRVTLRCSPRSGDLSVYWYQQSLDQGLQFLIQYYNGEERAKGNILERFSAQQFPDLHSELNLSSLELGDSALYFCASSVDIGTGADTQYFGPGTRLTVL.